These T cell receptor beta chains were read from a single sample in a study of blood T cell repertoires in COVID-19. The assay was immunoSEQ multiplex PCR, and TCRdb's table has in-frame clones only and misses some. This sample has under 130,000 clones, with about 85% found just once. The sequencing sample was made of peripheral blood. The receptor set was obtained from a man aged 45 to 65 in a cohort sampled during active COVID-19. The CDR3 runs from the conserved cysteine through the conserved F or W. A D gene is named only where the DNA matches it firmly. Part of the rows lack a size; the others show once, few, many or a class for expanded clones.

v_gene: TRBV19
d_gene: TRBD2
abundance: NA
j_gene: TRBJ2-4
CDR3nt: TGTGCCAGTAGTATCGGCCCGGGAGGGGGGAACATTCAGTACTTC
CDR3aa: CASSIGPGGGNIQYF

v_gene: TRBV3-1/TRBV3-2
d_gene: NA
abundance: NA
j_gene: TRBJ1-6
CDR3nt: TGTGCCAGCAGCCAAGGGAGCTCCTATAATTCACCCCTCCACTTT
CDR3aa: CASSQGSSYNSPLHF

v_gene: TRBV19
d_gene: TRBD1
abundance: NA
j_gene: TRBJ1-6
CDR3nt: TGTGCCAGTGCGGACAGGGGGAATTCACCCCTCCACTTT
CDR3aa: CASADRGNSPLHF

v_gene: TRBV24-1
d_gene: TRBD2
abundance: NA
j_gene: TRBJ2-3
CDR3nt: TGTGCCACCAGTGATTTGATGCTAGCGGGCCCAGATACGCAGTATTTT
CDR3aa: CATSDLMLAGPDTQYF

v_gene: TRBV27
d_gene: NA
abundance: NA
j_gene: TRBJ2-6
CDR3nt: TGTGCCAGCAGTTTAACCAGGCCCTCTGGGGCCAACGTCCTGACTTTC
CDR3aa: CASSLTRPSGANVLTF

v_gene: TRBV9
d_gene: TRBD1
abundance: once
j_gene: TRBJ1-3
CDR3nt: TGTGCCAGCGGACAGGCCAACTCTGGAAACACCATATATTTT
CDR3aa: CASGQANSGNTIYF

v_gene: TRBV6-2/TRBV6-3
d_gene: TRBD1
abundance: NA
j_gene: TRBJ2-1
CDR3nt: TGTGCCAGCAGTCAACCCGACAGGGGAAGGAATGAGCAGTTCTTC
CDR3aa: CASSQPDRGRNEQFF

v_gene: TRBV13
d_gene: NA
abundance: NA
j_gene: TRBJ2-1
CDR3nt: TGTGCCAGCCATCCTGGTACGGGCAATGAGCAGTTCTTC
CDR3aa: CASHPGTGNEQFF

v_gene: TRBV5-1
d_gene: NA
abundance: NA
j_gene: TRBJ1-1
CDR3nt: TGCGCCAGCAGCTTTTCGGGGGAAGCTTTCTTT
CDR3aa: CASSFSGEAFF

v_gene: TRBV5-1
d_gene: TRBD1
abundance: NA
j_gene: TRBJ2-2
CDR3nt: TGCGCCAGCAGACGGGACAGGGTTAGTTCGGCCGGGGAGCTGTTTTTT
CDR3aa: CASRRDRVSSAGELFF

v_gene: TRBV29-1
d_gene: NA
abundance: NA
j_gene: TRBJ2-5
CDR3nt: TGCAGCGTGACAGAGCCCGGGCAAGAGACCCAGTACTTC
CDR3aa: CSVTEPGQETQYF

v_gene: TRBV7-7
d_gene: NA
abundance: NA
j_gene: TRBJ2-2
CDR3nt: TGTGCTAGCAGCTCTTCGGGTCCCGTTGGCGGGGAGCTGTTTTTT
CDR3aa: CASSSSGPVGGELFF

v_gene: TRBV2
d_gene: TRBD2
abundance: NA
j_gene: TRBJ2-1
CDR3nt: TGTGCCAGCAGTCTAGCGGGGGGGCCAGGGGAGCAGTTCTTC
CDR3aa: CASSLAGGPGEQFF

v_gene: TRBV5-1
d_gene: TRBD1
abundance: NA
j_gene: TRBJ1-6
CDR3nt: TGCGCCAGCAGCTTGGGTCCAGGGGGGAATAATTCACCCCTCCACTTT
CDR3aa: CASSLGPGGNNSPLHF

v_gene: TRBV18
d_gene: NA
abundance: NA
j_gene: TRBJ1-1
CDR3nt: TGTGCCAGCTCACCGAGAGAGGGCAACACTGAAGCTTTCTTT
CDR3aa: CASSPREGNTEAFF

v_gene: TRBV11-2
d_gene: NA
abundance: NA
j_gene: TRBJ2-5
CDR3nt: TGTGCCAGCAGCCCGAACTCGGAAGAGACCCAGTACTTC
CDR3aa: CASSPNSEETQYF

v_gene: TRBV6-5
d_gene: NA
abundance: NA
j_gene: TRBJ1-5
CDR3nt: TGTGCCAGCAGTTACTCCCAGGCCCAGCCCCAGCATTTT
CDR3aa: CASSYSQAQPQHF

v_gene: TRBV6-5
d_gene: TRBD1
abundance: NA
j_gene: TRBJ1-1
CDR3nt: TGTGCCAGCAGTTACCAGGGACAGGGGAACACTGAAGCTTTCTTT
CDR3aa: CASSYQGQGNTEAFF

v_gene: TRBV3-1/TRBV3-2
d_gene: TRBD1
abundance: NA
j_gene: TRBJ2-3
CDR3nt: TGTGCCAGCAGCCAAGACTTCTCCAATCACAGGGGAACCTATTACACAGATACGCAGTATTTT
CDR3aa: CASSQDFSNHRGTYYTDTQYF

v_gene: TRBV6-2/TRBV6-3
d_gene: TRBD2
abundance: NA
j_gene: TRBJ2-4
CDR3nt: TGTGCCAGCAGTTACTCGAACAGCGGGGGGTCTCTAGCCAAAAACATTCAGTACTTC
CDR3aa: CASSYSNSGGSLAKNIQYF

v_gene: TRBV28
d_gene: TRBD2
abundance: NA
j_gene: TRBJ2-1
CDR3nt: TGTGCCAGCAGTCGCTTTTTGGCGGGGGGGCAGAAAGCCAATGAGCAGTTCTTC
CDR3aa: CASSRFLAGGQKANEQFF

v_gene: TRBV7-9
d_gene: NA
abundance: once
j_gene: TRBJ2-1
CDR3nt: TGTGCCAGCAGCTTTGGGCCAGGAGGAGTGCATGAGCAGTTCTTC
CDR3aa: CASSFGPGGVHEQFF

v_gene: TRBV18
d_gene: TRBD1
abundance: NA
j_gene: TRBJ1-5
CDR3nt: TGTGCCAGCTCACCATTTGTCGACAGGGATCAGCCCCAGCATTTT
CDR3aa: CASSPFVDRDQPQHF

v_gene: TRBV7-9
d_gene: TRBD2
abundance: NA
j_gene: TRBJ2-1
CDR3nt: TGTGCCAGCAGCCCTAGTGCCGGGGGGGCCGTGGTTGAGCAGTTCTTC
CDR3aa: CASSPSAGGAVVEQFF

v_gene: TRBV15
d_gene: TRBD1
abundance: NA
j_gene: TRBJ1-5
CDR3nt: TGTGCCACCAGCCGACGTGGACAGGGGGGATGGAGCAATCAGCCCCAGCATTTT
CDR3aa: CATSRRGQGGWSNQPQHF